This T cell receptor (beta chain) was sequenced during a study of T cell responses to AZD1222 COVID-19 vaccine. Broader study findings: CD4 TCRs linked to vaccination spanned spike, dominating at 160-218 and 743-854.

Of note for this clone: What it binds is not known.

Generated by immunoSEQ multiplex PCR, the TCRdb table keeps only in-frame clones and is missing some. The table includes tens of thousands of clones, around 90% detected once. V lost 5 bases and J lost 1; bases outside the gene matches: 7. The germline CDR1 and CDR2 sequences are SGHTA and FQGNSA. The CDR3 has 16 amino acids. This material consisted of peripheral blood, taken on day 0 of AZD1222 vaccination. The receptor was derived from an adult in good health. V and J are TRBV7-2 and TRBJ2-3; 9 nucleotides line up with TRBD2. CDR3 coding DNA: TGTGCCAGCAGCCCCCTAAAGCGGGGGGGCACAGATACGCAGTATTTT. The encoded protein is CASSPLKRGGTDTQYF.